Listed below are T cell receptor beta chains from one sample, sequenced in a study of shared clonotypes between healthy human individuals. Sequencing used immunoSEQ multiplex PCR; TCRdb keeps in-frame clones, though not all of them. There are about 1,800,000 clones in the sample; about 95% occur only once, and approximately 1% lies in the top ten. What was sequenced was naive CD8+ T cells sorted from blood. These receptors all come from a man between 18 and 29 years old in good health. Each CDR3 is given with its conserved first and last residue. A D gene is named only where the DNA matches it firmly. Where a row states a size, it is once, few, many or the class of an expanded clone; other rows omit it.

d_call: -; v_call: TRBV4-1; clone_size: -; j_call: TRBJ1-1; cdr3_aa: CASSPVITANTEAFF; cdr3_nt: TGCGCCAGCAGCCCTGTAATCACGGCAAACACTGAAGCTTTCTTT
d_call: -; v_call: TRBV5-6; clone_size: -; j_call: TRBJ1-5; cdr3_aa: CASSFWGADGNQPQHF; cdr3_nt: TGTGCCAGCAGCTTTTGGGGGGCGGACGGCAATCAGCCCCAGCATTTT
d_call: TRBD2; v_call: TRBV5-1; clone_size: -; j_call: TRBJ2-1; cdr3_aa: CASSLRGDYNEQFF; cdr3_nt: TGCGCCAGCAGCTTGCGGGGGGACTACAATGAGCAGTTCTTC
d_call: TRBD1; v_call: TRBV10-3; clone_size: -; j_call: TRBJ1-5; cdr3_aa: CAISDHRGSNQPQHF; cdr3_nt: TGTGCCATCAGTGATCACAGGGGTAGCAATCAGCCCCAGCATTTT
d_call: -; v_call: TRBV6-6; clone_size: once; j_call: TRBJ2-2; cdr3_aa: CASSMTDTGELFF; cdr3_nt: TGTGCCAGCAGCATGACAGACACCGGGGAGCTGTTTTTT
d_call: -; v_call: TRBV5-1; clone_size: -; j_call: TRBJ1-5; cdr3_aa: CASSLEGVGNQPQHF; cdr3_nt: TGCGCCAGCAGCTTGGAAGGGGTCGGCAATCAGCCCCAGCATTTT
d_call: -; v_call: TRBV29-1; clone_size: -; j_call: TRBJ1-1; cdr3_aa: CSVAGHLNTEAFF; cdr3_nt: TGCAGCGTTGCTGGACACCTGAACACTGAAGCTTTCTTT
d_call: -; v_call: TRBV29-1; clone_size: -; j_call: TRBJ1-2; cdr3_aa: CSARWGDGMSGYTF; cdr3_nt: TGCAGCGCCCGTTGGGGGGACGGAATGTCGGGCTACACCTTC
d_call: -; v_call: TRBV11-2; clone_size: -; j_call: TRBJ2-2; cdr3_aa: CASSLVTNTGELFF; cdr3_nt: TGTGCCAGCAGCCTTGTAACCAACACCGGGGAGCTGTTTTTT
d_call: -; v_call: TRBV4-1; clone_size: -; j_call: TRBJ2-5; cdr3_aa: CASSRETGPSTQYF; cdr3_nt: TGCGCCAGCAGCCGAGAAACAGGGCCGTCGACCCAGTACTTC
d_call: TRBD1; v_call: TRBV27; clone_size: -; j_call: TRBJ2-5; cdr3_aa: CASSLLGTVTQETQYF; cdr3_nt: TGTGCCAGCAGTTTACTTGGGACAGTCACCCAAGAGACCCAGTACTTC
d_call: TRBD1; v_call: TRBV14; clone_size: -; j_call: TRBJ2-7; cdr3_aa: CASERTGRGQYF; cdr3_nt: TGTGCCAGCGAGAGGACAGGAAGGGGGCAGTACTTC
d_call: TRBD1; v_call: TRBV4-1; clone_size: -; j_call: TRBJ1-5; cdr3_aa: CASSPLGAGGNQPQHF; cdr3_nt: TGCGCCAGCAGCCCATTGGGGGCAGGGGGCAACCAGCCCCAGCATTTT
d_call: -; v_call: TRBV27; clone_size: -; j_call: TRBJ2-3; cdr3_aa: CASSLSQDTQYF; cdr3_nt: TGTGCCAGCAGTTTATCGCAAGATACGCAGTATTTT
d_call: TRBD2; v_call: TRBV2; clone_size: -; j_call: TRBJ2-7; cdr3_aa: CASTLAGGGSYEQYF; cdr3_nt: TGTGCCAGCACGCTAGCGGGGGGAGGGTCCTACGAGCAGTACTTC
d_call: TRBD2; v_call: TRBV6-5; clone_size: -; j_call: TRBJ2-5; cdr3_aa: CASSLGGYQETQYF; cdr3_nt: TGTGCCAGCAGTTTGGGGGGGTACCAAGAGACCCAGTACTTC
d_call: -; v_call: TRBV29-1; clone_size: -; j_call: TRBJ1-1; cdr3_aa: CSVEDTGLNTEAFF; cdr3_nt: TGCAGCGTTGAAGACACAGGCCTAAACACTGAAGCTTTCTTT
d_call: -; v_call: TRBV4-1; clone_size: -; j_call: TRBJ2-7; cdr3_aa: CASSQAGAYEQYF; cdr3_nt: TGCGCCAGCAGCCAAGCTGGCGCCTACGAGCAGTACTTC
d_call: -; v_call: TRBV5-6; clone_size: once; j_call: TRBJ2-1; cdr3_aa: CASSFPGTYNEQFF; cdr3_nt: TGTGCCAGCAGCTTCCCAGGAACCTACAATGAGCAGTTCTTC
d_call: TRBD1; v_call: TRBV4-3; clone_size: -; j_call: TRBJ1-3; cdr3_aa: CASSPDRSSGNTIYF; cdr3_nt: TGCGCCAGCAGCCCGGACAGGAGCTCTGGAAACACCATATATTTT
d_call: TRBD2; v_call: TRBV10-2; clone_size: -; j_call: TRBJ2-7; cdr3_aa: CASGRTSSYEQYF; cdr3_nt: TGCGCCAGCGGGCGGACTAGCTCCTACGAGCAGTACTTC
d_call: TRBD1; v_call: TRBV5-8; clone_size: -; j_call: TRBJ1-1; cdr3_aa: CASSLGQGAIEAFF; cdr3_nt: TGTGCCAGCAGCTTGGGCCAGGGGGCGATTGAAGCTTTCTTT
d_call: -; v_call: TRBV2; clone_size: -; j_call: TRBJ2-5; cdr3_aa: CASSRTVGETQYF; cdr3_nt: TGTGCCAGCAGTAGGACGGTGGGGGAGACCCAGTACTTC
d_call: -; v_call: TRBV5-6; clone_size: -; j_call: TRBJ1-1; cdr3_aa: CASSLVAGGTEAFF; cdr3_nt: TGTGCCAGCAGCTTGGTGGCAGGAGGGACTGAAGCTTTCTTT
d_call: TRBD2; v_call: TRBV27; clone_size: -; j_call: TRBJ2-1; cdr3_aa: CASSWGTTNNEQFF; cdr3_nt: TGTGCCAGCAGTTGGGGGACTACCAACAATGAGCAGTTCTTC
d_call: -; v_call: TRBV6-1; clone_size: -; j_call: TRBJ1-5; cdr3_aa: CASSDKTGIINQPQHF; cdr3_nt: TGTGCCAGCAGTGACAAAACAGGGATTATCAATCAGCCCCAGCATTTT
d_call: -; v_call: TRBV29-1; clone_size: -; j_call: TRBJ2-7; cdr3_aa: CSVLGSAYEQYF; cdr3_nt: TGCAGCGTTCTCGGGTCAGCCTACGAGCAGTACTTC
d_call: -; v_call: TRBV13; clone_size: -; j_call: TRBJ1-6; cdr3_aa: CASSLRGGTYNSPLHF; cdr3_nt: TGTGCCAGCAGCTTACGGGGGGGGACCTATAATTCACCCCTCCACTTT
d_call: TRBD2; v_call: TRBV9; clone_size: -; j_call: TRBJ2-2; cdr3_aa: CASSPRTSSTGELFF; cdr3_nt: TGTGCCAGCAGCCCACGGACTAGCAGTACCGGGGAGCTGTTTTTT
d_call: -; v_call: TRBV28; clone_size: once; j_call: TRBJ2-7; cdr3_aa: CASTRRQNSYEQYF; cdr3_nt: TGTGCCAGTACCCGAAGACAGAACTCCTACGAGCAGTACTTC
d_call: TRBD1; v_call: TRBV27; clone_size: -; j_call: TRBJ1-1; cdr3_aa: CASKGQGYTEAFF; cdr3_nt: TGTGCCAGCAAAGGACAGGGGTACACTGAAGCTTTCTTT
d_call: TRBD1; v_call: TRBV4-1; clone_size: -; j_call: TRBJ1-1; cdr3_aa: CASRQWQGGVNTEAFF; cdr3_nt: TGCGCCAGCAGGCAATGGCAGGGGGGGGTAAACACTGAAGCTTTCTTT
d_call: -; v_call: TRBV7-9; clone_size: -; j_call: TRBJ2-7; cdr3_aa: CASSSGIEQQYF; cdr3_nt: TGTGCCAGCAGCTCAGGTATAGAACAGCAGTACTTC
d_call: -; v_call: TRBV10-3; clone_size: -; j_call: TRBJ2-7; cdr3_aa: CAISESRDLPYEQYF; cdr3_nt: TGTGCCATCAGTGAGTCCAGGGACCTGCCCTACGAGCAGTACTTC
d_call: TRBD2; v_call: TRBV27; clone_size: -; j_call: TRBJ2-1; cdr3_aa: CASSRLAGGPLDEQFF; cdr3_nt: TGTGCCAGCAGTCGACTAGCGGGGGGGCCTCTCGATGAGCAGTTCTTC
d_call: TRBD1; v_call: TRBV4-1; clone_size: once; j_call: TRBJ2-7; cdr3_aa: CASKLLQGDSYEQYF; cdr3_nt: TGCGCCAGCAAACTCCTACAGGGGGACTCCTACGAGCAGTACTTC
d_call: TRBD2; v_call: TRBV19; clone_size: -; j_call: TRBJ2-2; cdr3_aa: CASSIVGGVTGELFF; cdr3_nt: TGTGCCAGTAGTATAGTCGGGGGGGTTACCGGGGAGCTGTTTTTT
d_call: TRBD1; v_call: TRBV4-1; clone_size: -; j_call: TRBJ1-6; cdr3_aa: CASSLVTGELGSPLHF; cdr3_nt: TGCGCCAGCAGCCTAGTCACAGGGGAGTTGGGTTCACCCCTCCACTTT
d_call: TRBD1; v_call: TRBV6-1; clone_size: -; j_call: TRBJ2-7; cdr3_aa: CASRGQGDYEQYF; cdr3_nt: TGTGCCAGCAGGGGACAGGGTGACTACGAGCAGTACTTC
d_call: -; v_call: TRBV4-1; clone_size: -; j_call: TRBJ2-7; cdr3_aa: CASSQDPGEQYF; cdr3_nt: TGCGCCAGCAGCCAAGATCCGGGTGAGCAGTACTTC
d_call: TRBD1; v_call: TRBV7-8; clone_size: -; j_call: TRBJ2-2; cdr3_aa: CASNPGQGLSGELFF; cdr3_nt: TGTGCCAGTAATCCGGGACAGGGGTTGTCCGGGGAGCTGTTTTTT
d_call: -; v_call: TRBV27; clone_size: -; j_call: TRBJ2-7; cdr3_aa: CASSLLGHNYEQYF; cdr3_nt: TGTGCCAGCAGTTTACTGGGACATAACTACGAGCAGTACTTC
d_call: -; v_call: TRBV4-3; clone_size: -; j_call: TRBJ2-5; cdr3_aa: CASSQRYQSKETQYF; cdr3_nt: TGCGCCAGCAGCCAACGCTACCAAAGTAAAGAGACCCAGTACTTC
d_call: -; v_call: TRBV4-3; clone_size: -; j_call: TRBJ1-1; cdr3_aa: CASSQDWLNTEAFF; cdr3_nt: TGCGCCAGCAGCCAAGATTGGTTAAACACTGAAGCTTTCTTT
d_call: TRBD2; v_call: TRBV12-5; clone_size: -; j_call: TRBJ2-3; cdr3_aa: CASGMLAGGTDTQYF; cdr3_nt: TGTGCTAGTGGTATGCTAGCGGGGGGCACAGATACGCAGTATTTT
d_call: TRBD1; v_call: TRBV6-5; clone_size: -; j_call: TRBJ2-3; cdr3_aa: CASSPGTGRSQYF; cdr3_nt: TGTGCCAGCAGCCCGGGGACAGGGCGCTCGCAGTATTTT
d_call: -; v_call: TRBV9; clone_size: -; j_call: TRBJ1-1; cdr3_aa: CASGGDTEAFF; cdr3_nt: TGTGCCAGTGGCGGAGACACTGAAGCTTTCTTT
d_call: -; v_call: TRBV5-4; clone_size: -; j_call: TRBJ2-3; cdr3_aa: CASSVLADTQYF; cdr3_nt: TGTGCCAGCAGCGTCTTAGCAGATACGCAGTATTTT
d_call: -; v_call: TRBV10-2; clone_size: -; j_call: TRBJ2-1; cdr3_aa: CASTLEYNEQFF; cdr3_nt: TGCGCCAGCACCCTTGAGTACAATGAGCAGTTCTTC
d_call: -; v_call: TRBV2; clone_size: -; j_call: TRBJ1-4; cdr3_aa: CASSGRDITEKLFF; cdr3_nt: TGTGCCAGCAGTGGGCGGGACATAACCGAAAAACTGTTTTTT
d_call: -; v_call: TRBV5-4; clone_size: -; j_call: TRBJ2-3; cdr3_aa: CASSPLSGTDTQYF; cdr3_nt: TGTGCCAGCAGCCCCTTATCAGGGACAGATACGCAGTATTTT
d_call: -; v_call: TRBV7-8; clone_size: -; j_call: TRBJ2-7; cdr3_aa: CASSPLEGSYEQYF; cdr3_nt: TGTGCCAGCAGCCCGTTGGAAGGGTCCTACGAGCAGTACTTC
d_call: TRBD2; v_call: TRBV18; clone_size: -; j_call: TRBJ2-1; cdr3_aa: CASSPWKLAVSSYNEQFF; cdr3_nt: TGTGCCAGCTCACCATGGAAGCTAGCGGTGAGCTCCTACAATGAGCAGTTCTTC
d_call: -; v_call: TRBV15; clone_size: -; j_call: TRBJ1-4; cdr3_aa: CATSRIVDSSNEKLFF; cdr3_nt: TGTGCCACCAGCAGGATAGTGGATTCTTCTAATGAAAAACTGTTTTTT
d_call: TRBD1; v_call: TRBV27; clone_size: -; j_call: TRBJ2-2; cdr3_aa: CASSSGPGQFNTGELFF; cdr3_nt: TGTGCCAGCAGTTCGGGACCGGGACAGTTCAACACCGGGGAGCTGTTTTTT